This T cell receptor (beta chain) derives from a study of cytomegalovirus exposure and HLA in healthy donors (dated 2017 in TCRdb). For the study in its entirety: According to an earlier analysis of around 600 of the donors, about 190 million T cells yielded over 100 million unique TCR beta sequences and 276 Gb of sequence data. To predict cytomegalovirus infection status, the study combined high-throughput TCR immunosequencing, statistical association of individual TCRs with disease status, and machine learning. Because of strong linkage in the cohort, roughly five DR-DQ haplotypes were treated as single units for association and clustering. All discovery cohort repertoires had been generated on a single sequencing platform. HLA typing covered class I and class II loci at four-digit resolution. The number of donors typed differed by locus, with roughly 629-640 for A, B, C, DRB1 and DQB1, roughly 550 for DQA1, under 610 for DPA1, and approximately 470 for DPB1. Rather than drawing on any new phenotypic data, the later analysis identified candidate immune exposures from TCR beta sequences and the way those sequences occurred across donors. Donor age, sex, ethnicity and CMV serostatus were compiled together with the repertoire data. The study aimed to test whether signatures of past pathogen exposure could be identified by cataloging public T cell receptors. Approximately 300 gigabases of sequencing data and approximately 85 million unique TCR sequences were included in an early release covering 550 to 800 HLA-typed donors. On average, approximately 250,000 unique TCR beta nucleotide sequences were sequenced per donor among a few hundred genotyped donors of the cohort, with 15% to 20% of those sequences being non-productive. A separate validation cohort of over a hundred different subjects was used in addition to the roughly 700-subject first cohort. A later analysis re-analyzed previously published TCR beta repertoires from hundreds of donors and added high-resolution HLA genotyping to study TCR occurrence patterns. Using immunosequencing, the study profiled T cell repertoires from 550 to 750 subjects and related those repertoires to cytomegalovirus serostatus. To decide whether each TCR beta V gene segment behaved as functional or pseudogenic, an earlier analysis of approximately 600 of the donors relied on high-throughput TCR beta sequencing. A later genetic analysis used genome-wide SNP genotypes for about three fifths of the 666 donors, treating that subset as a discovery cohort. Of the roughly 400 genotyped donors, 65% to 90% fell in the genetic ancestry cluster associated with self-reported Caucasian donors. The research as a whole found: According to the authors, the approach could potentially be generalized to other disease states and immunological phenotypes. CMV serostatus was the only immune exposure information available for the cohort. Some IMGT-functional V segments, including TRBV6-2 and TRBV6-3, could not be told apart with the 87-base-pair reads, so those segments were excluded. Because some donors lacked HLA typing at each locus, the association tests relied only on the typed subset. Only TCR beta chains were sequenced in this cohort, and the absence of alpha or paired-chain data limited detectable features. In vitro tests confirmed that a few of the cytomegalovirus-associated TCR beta chains recognize cytomegalovirus antigens. Linkage disequilibrium might explain the correlated functional status among segregating V segments, but an unknown experimental factor could not be excluded. In a later analysis, TCR association rates were found to vary across HLA loci, with the most associated TCRs seen for DRB1 alleles and the fewest for HLA-C alleles. In an earlier analysis of roughly 560 of the donors, most TCR beta V segments were observed in productive rearrangements about 90% or about 30% of the time, broadly matching IMGT annotations. A cluster of highly shared sequence variants was judged likely to represent a technical artifact of the sequencing pipeline. In the study, about 150 TCR beta chains were listed as associated with cytomegalovirus. In a later analysis, several top co-occurrence clusters were reported to appear linked to parvovirus B19, influenza, CMV and Epstein-Barr virus. Fewer than 20 rarely observed V segments, including chromosome 9 orphons, were excluded from the earlier analysis of 550 to 700 of the donors because counts were too low. V-gene and J-gene trimming of TCR beta chains was associated with a missense DCLRE1C variant in a later genetic analysis, and the association was replicated in an independent cohort. When HLA alleles, especially DR and DQ, strongly co-occurred, attributing TCR associations to individual alleles was difficult. In a later analysis, HLA-associated TCR beta chains showed more clonal expansion and lower generation probabilities than non-associated chains that were equally common. Most TCR sequences were seen in very few donors, while some public TCRs were found in many individuals. A further reported finding was that TCR beta sequences accurately predicted the HLA-A and HLA-B alleles for most subjects in the first cohort. According to a later analysis, most CMV-associated TCR beta chains appeared to be HLA-restricted, and the HLA associations seemed to be driven largely by CMV exposure. In both the original and validation cohorts, the classifier was reported to diagnose cytomegalovirus status with high specificity and sensitivity. Roughly uniform sequencing depth across donors was assumed in presence/absence analyses, although this assumption may not hold. In a later genetic analysis, fewer N-insertions in productive TCRs were reported among donors in an Asian-associated ancestry cluster than the approximately 670-donor mean. At a false discovery rate of 0.05, a later analysis linked 16,951 TCR beta sequences to specific HLA alleles.

The cohort was made up of about 610 healthy bone marrow donors. Cohort members were all nominally healthy when sampled, although unrecorded immune exposures were likely present. The donor was CMV seronegative and belonged to the group of more than 300 seronegative cohort members. A peripheral blood sample was provided by each donor, and peripheral blood mononuclear cells were used for TCR beta sequencing. Genomic DNA extraction from the blood cell samples was performed with the Qiagen DNeasy Blood Extraction Kit. The germline V gene supplies CDR1 SNHLY and CDR2 FYNNEI. The CDR3 has 14 amino acids, counting the end cysteine and phenylalanine. The retained sequence is limited to the CDR3, 42 bases, with the frame set at the first base. V is pruned by 6 bases and J by 5 bases, leaving 6 bases of the junction without a gene match. This clone was seen more than once but under ten times. Its antigen is still unknown. No qualities accompany the bases; no much larger clone lies one base away.

Library prep was done by the immunoSEQ multiplex PCR assay. A mixture of 60 forward primers for TCR Vbeta segments and 13 reverse primers for TCR Jbeta segments was used in the multiplex PCR. The CDR3 region of rearranged TCR beta genes was amplified from genomic DNA with a multiplex PCR assay. Amplified TCR beta libraries were sequenced as 87-base-pair reads on the Illumina HiSeq System. Processing in the source paper ran as follows. In a later analysis, tens of millions of unique TCR beta chains were counted across the roughly 670 repertoires, and approximately 11 million of these chains were shared by at least two donors. Raw reads were error-corrected and collapsed into unique sequences by a nearest-neighbor algorithm in which closely related sequences were merged to remove PCR and sequencing errors. Alignment of CDR3 sequences to IMGT reference sequences was used to assign V, D and J gene segments. For a sequence to be retained, at least a six-nucleotide match to both a V gene segment and a J gene segment was required. A rearrangement was called productive if the CDR3 had no stop codons and remained in frame with V and J, and every other rearrangement was called non-productive. CDR3 was defined by IMGT convention, running from the second conserved V-encoded cysteine to the conserved J-encoded phenylalanine. In an earlier analysis of 550 to 650 of the donors, sequences lacking an unambiguous match to a single V gene segment were excluded. An earlier analysis of 550 to 650 of the donors classified V segments as functional when productive rearrangements were above 56.7% and as segregating when the standard deviation between donors was above 5%. A statistical classification framework was built for diagnosing cytomegalovirus status from the catalog of TCR beta chain sequences. In a later analysis, TCR nucleotide sequences were compared against IMGT/GENE-DB human TR gene sequences so that V and J genes could be assigned. The TCRdist pipeline was used in a later analysis to assign CDR3 sequences and most-parsimonious VDJ recombination scenarios. A later analysis defined each TCR beta chain by its CDR3 amino acid sequence plus V-gene family, and excluded reads lacking a unique V-gene family. A later analysis removed 592 highly shared, low-generation-probability nucleotide sequences to deal with suspected cross-contamination and a sequencing artifact. In a later analysis, a clonal expansion index for each public chain was calculated from normalized within-repertoire ranks of inferred template counts. A later analysis computed generation probabilities with a VDJ recombination model fitted to out-of-frame rearrangements, and checked the results against IGoR. In a later analysis, TCR-TCR, TCR-HLA and TCR-CMV co-occurrence was scored with hypergeometric tests, and a repertoire-size bias correction was applied to TCR pairs. In a later analysis, false discovery rates were estimated by permuting HLA or CMV assignments 20 times. In a later analysis, co-occurring TCRs were grouped with DBSCAN, and TCRdist sequence similarity was added when clustering was performed within HLA-allele-positive subsets. For co-occurrence clustering, repertoires with fewer than 30,000 or more than 120,000 public chains were excluded, along with 5 or 6 repertoires with anomalous nucleotide sharing. Not all clones reach the TCRdb copy of this immuneACCESS table, which keeps in-frame sequences only. Checked studies attribute under half of the gap to unresolved V genes and leave the rest unexplained. V, J and clone size were drawn from that table, and D and trimming were deduced from the DNA. The sample has about 200,000 clones on record, around 88% of them singletons. The top ten clones comprise approximately 0.31% of the sample.

This sequence uses TRBV2 and TRBJ2-5; 10 central bases correspond to TRBD2. The material sequenced was PBMCs. The clonotype originates from a woman in her thirties in good health and CMV-seronegative. The CDR3 is CASRPLAGVETQYF. Read as DNA, the sequence is TGTGCCAGCAGACCCCTAGCGGGGGTGGAGACCCAGTACTTC.